This T cell receptor beta chain is from a study of PD-1 blockade in mismatch repair-deficient tumors. Study context: All were previously treated, progressing patients with over 9 mismatch repair-deficient cancer types.

PCR or immunohistochemistry showed mismatch repair deficiency in every enrolled patient. TCR sequencing covered a few patients who responded to pembrolizumab. Worth noting for this clone: Antigen: not known.

Regarding the study as a whole: Tumor-resident clones, often undetectable pretreatment in blood, expanded then contracted after pembrolizumab.

The V segment lost 7 bases and the J segment 4 bases; nucleotides outside the gene matches: 13. The CDR3 loop spans 15 amino acids. Looked up from germline, CDR1 is SQVTM and CDR2 is ANQGSEA. Sequencing was performed with immunoSEQ multiplex PCR; in TCRdb, only in-frame clones are kept and a portion is missing. The sample has 100,000 or so clones, 70% to 85% seen once. The specimen was peripheral blood, collected roughly 36 weeks after starting pembrolizumab. The rearrangement joins TRBV29-1 to TRBJ2-3, with 8 bases that match TRBD2. The receptor was derived from an adult with mismatch repair-deficient cancer. The CDR3, as DNA: TGCAGCGCCGGGGTAGCGGGGAATGGGGCAGATACGCAGTATTTT. This codes for CSAGVAGNGADTQYF.